These 8 T cell receptor beta chains came from one sample sequenced in a study of siplizumab effects on memory and regulatory T cells. The assay was immunoSEQ multiplex PCR, and TCRdb's table has in-frame clones only and misses some. The data show just under 85,000 clones, roughly 89% seen once. The specimen was Tregs sorted from blood. These receptors originate from a human donor in good health.

The chain is built from TRBV18 and TRBJ1-2, with D possibly TRBD1 on 5 matching bases. The germline V gene has CDR1 KGHSH and CDR2 LQKENI. This CDR3 comprises 16 residues. The germline V and J ends were trimmed by 3 bases and 2 bases, with 16 bases remaining between them. The CDR3 here is CASSPTDGGGNYGYTF. The DNA of the CDR3 is TGTGCCAGCTCACCGACCGACGGGGGTGGGAACTATGGCTACACCTTC.

This sequence joins TRBV5-4 and TRBJ1-1; D remains ambiguous. The V gene's germline CDR1 is SGHNT and CDR2 YYREEE (reference sequence). The ends were cut back, 3 bases at V and 3 bases at J, with 6 bases in the middle. The CDR3 covers 12 residues. The CDR3 protein is CASSSLYTEAFF. DNA for the CDR3: TGTGCCAGCAGCTCATTATACACTGAAGCTTTCTTT.

V gene TRBV7-9 combines with J gene TRBJ1-2, with 9 bases lining up with TRBD1. With V trimmed by 6 bases and J by 2 bases, 4 bases remained unmatched. Germline CDR1 reads SEHNR; CDR2 reads FQNEAQ (reference sequence). This CDR3 is built from 14 residues. CDR3 sequence: CASSSDRGNYGYTF. CDR3 nucleotide sequence: TGTGCCAGCAGTTCGGACAGGGGCAACTATGGCTACACCTTC.

As DNA, the CDR3 is TGTGCCAGCCGGGACAGCAGCTCCTATAATTCACCCCTCCACTTT. Its protein product is CASRDSSSYNSPLHF. The V call is TRBV28, the J call TRBJ1-6; 7 bases are shared with TRBD1. The CDR3 runs 15 residues. Germline values: CDR1 MDHEN, CDR2 SYDVKM. Trimming at V came to 8 bases and at J to 0 bases, leaving 4 bases not matched to a gene.

The CDR3 loop reads CAISRGEENEKLFF. The CDR3, as DNA: TGTGCCATCAGCCGTGGGGAGGAGAATGAAAAACTGTTTTTT. V and J are TRBV10-3 and TRBJ1-4; D not certain. With 6 bases removed from V and 5 bases from J, the gap between germline ends came to 13 bases. The CDR3 is made up of 14 amino acids. The germline gives CDR1 ENHRY, CDR2 SYGVKD.

The chain uses TRBV7-3 and TRBJ2-1, with D perhaps TRBD2 (7 bases). This CDR3 is 16 amino acids long. V was cut by 2 bases and J by 8 bases, with 19 bases left in between. Looked up from germline, CDR1 is SGHTA and CDR2 is FQGTGA. CDR3 coding DNA: TGTGCCAGCAGCTTATGGGCGGGGGCCCGTTCGGATGAGCAGTTCTTC. This encodes CASSLWAGARSDEQFF.

The gene calls are TRBV5-1 and TRBJ2-5; D tentatively reads TRBD1 or TRBD2 (5 bases each). The DNA end favors TRBJ2-7, so the J call may be wrong. There are 16 residues in the CDR3. The V gene's germline CDR1 is SGHRS and CDR2 YFSETQ. CDR3 sequence (DNA): TGCGCCAGCAGCCGTTATGGGACGGAGAGCTCCTACGAGCAGTACTTC. Its translation is CASSRYGTESSYEQYF.

The V gene is TRBV9, the J gene TRBJ2-1; TRBD1 matches at 9 bases. V shed 3 bases, J shed 4 bases, and the junction held 11 bases outside the gene matches. Per the germline V gene, CDR1 is SGDLS and CDR2 is YYNGEE. The CDR3 extends over 17 amino acids. CDR3 in DNA: TGTGCCAGCAGCGGAGGTCCGGGACAGGGTAATTACAATGAGCAGTTCTTC. Amino acids: CASSGGPGQGNYNEQFF. Full variable domain (outside the CDR3, taken from reference TRBV9 and TRBJ2-1): DSGVTQTPKHLITATGQRVTLRCSPRSGDLSVYWYQQSLDQGLQFLIQYYNGEERAKGNILERFSAQQFPDLHSELNLSSLELGDSALYFCASSGGPGQGNYNEQFFGPGTRLTVL.